The 27 T cell receptor beta chains reported below all come from one sample, sequenced in a study of T cell clonotyping in hematopoietic cell transplantation. Sequencing was performed with immunoSEQ multiplex PCR; in TCRdb, only in-frame clones are kept and a portion is missing. The repertoire has 10,000 to 15,000 clones, about 88% of them found once; the top ten carry roughly 4%. The sample comprised peripheral blood mononuclear cells. These TCRs come from a human donor who either received an allogeneic hematopoietic cell transplant for a myeloid malignancy or was a related donor (not recorded which). Some clones in this sample may be carry-over from other donors' samples.

The CDR3 here is CSARGGDGYTF. DNA of the CDR3: TGCAGTGCTAGAGGGGGGGATGGCTACACCTTC. The chain employs TRBV20-1 and TRBJ1-2; maybe TRBD1 (5 bases). CDR1 is DFQATT and CDR2 is SNEGSKA in the germline V gene (reference sequence). The CDR3 covers 11 residues. Between the trimmed V and J ends, which lost 1 base and 6 bases, there was a span of 6 bases.

The chain uses TRBV4-2 and TRBJ2-3; 8 nucleotides agree with TRBD2. The ends lost 1 base at V and 0 bases at J; junction bases unmatched: 9. The CDR3 is 18 amino acids. Germline loops: CDR1 LGHNA, CDR2 YNFKEQ. CDR3 protein: CASSQVSGGSTSTDTQYF. In nucleotides, the CDR3 is TGTGCCAGCAGCCAAGTGAGCGGGGGATCAACTAGCACAGATACGCAGTATTTT.

V is TRBV6-4 and J is TRBJ2-7; D is tentatively TRBD1 or TRBD2 (5 bases each). The CDR3 is 14 amino acids. Germline loops: CDR1 MRHNA, CDR2 SNTAGT. The germline V and J ends were trimmed by 3 bases and 0 bases, with 9 bases remaining between them. CDR3 loop: CASSEGETSYEQYF. The CDR3 coding sequence is TGTGCCAGCAGTGAGGGGGAAACCTCCTACGAGCAGTACTTC.

V usage is TRBV7-2 and J usage is TRBJ1-2, with a tentative D call TRBD1 (5 bases). Germline V gene data show CDR1 as SGHTA and CDR2 as FQGNSA. CDR3 size: 14 residues. V was trimmed by 5 bases and J by 4 bases, leaving 14 bases between them. The CDR3 spells CASSVPGPLYGYTF. CDR3 bases: TGTGCCAGCAGCGTCCCGGGACCCCTCTATGGCTACACCTTC.

The chain recombines TRBV19 with TRBJ1-5; a weak D match, TRBD1 (5 bases). Germline V gene sequence: CDR1 LNHDA, CDR2 SQIVND (reference sequence). V lost 5 bases to trimming and J lost 11 bases, with 19 bases between them. This CDR3 is 14 amino acids long. CDR3 nucleotide sequence: TGTGCCAGTAGTTCGGACAACTCCATCAGAGCCCAGCATTTT. It specifies CASSSDNSIRAQHF. The variable domain in full, with the rest retrieved from reference TRBV19 and TRBJ1-5, is DGGITQSPKYLFRKEGQNVTLSCEQNLNHDAMYWYRQDPGQGLRLIYYSQIVNDFQKGDIAEGYSVSREKKESFPLTVTSAQKNPTAFYLCASSSDNSIRAQHFGDGTRLSIL.

This sequence joins TRBV5-6 and TRBJ1-2; D is perhaps TRBD1 (5 bases). The CDR3 totals 12 residues. Deletions cut 4 bases from V and 5 bases from J, with 9 bases between. Germline V gene lookup returns CDR1 SGHDT and CDR2 YYEEEE. CDR3 amino acids: CASSPGLYGYTF. The CDR3 DNA is TGTGCCAGCAGCCCGGGACTTTATGGCTACACCTTC. Drawing the rest from reference TRBV5-6 and TRBJ1-2, the complete variable domain is DAGVTQSPTHLIKTRGQQVTLRCSPKSGHDTVSWYQQALGQGPQFIFQYYEEEERQRGNFPDRFSGHQFPNYSSELNVNALLLGDSALYLCASSPGLYGYTFGSGTRLTVV.

The J gene is TRBJ2-5, the V gene TRBV9, with TRBD1 identical over 7 bases. Germline V CDR1 and CDR2: SGDLS, YYNGEE. The CDR3 spans 14 residues. J gave up 2 bases and V 3 bases, and 4 bases lay outside the gene matches. DNA for the CDR3: TGTGCCAGCAGCGCCGGGGACAGTCAAGAGACCCAGTACTTC. It translates to CASSAGDSQETQYF.

This clone has just one count. The J gene is TRBJ1-4, the V gene TRBV4-2, with TRBD1 identical over 11 bases. J was trimmed by 7 bases and V by 1 base; bases with no gene match: 5. Germline values: CDR1 LGHNA, CDR2 YNFKEQ. The CDR3 sequence is 16 residues long. The chain's CDR3 is CASSQAEGTGGEKLFF. Written as DNA, the CDR3 is TGTGCCAGCAGCCAAGCGGAGGGGACAGGGGGTGAAAAACTGTTTTTT.

This chain joins TRBV7-8 and TRBJ1-5; D is undetermined. The germline V and J ends were trimmed by 3 bases and 1 base, with 10 bases remaining between them. This CDR3 is built from 15 residues. Germline loops: CDR1 SGHVS, CDR2 FQNEAQ. This chain's CDR3 is CASSFTTASNQPQHF. In nucleotides, the CDR3 is TGTGCCAGCAGCTTCACGACGGCCAGCAATCAGCCCCAGCATTTT.

This sequence joins TRBV6-6 and TRBJ2-3; a weak D match, TRBD1 (5 bases). Trimming left V 7 bases short and J 2 bases short, with 10 bases between. Germline values: CDR1 MNHNY, CDR2 SVGAGI (reference sequence). The CDR3 covers 13 residues. The CDR3 DNA follows: TGTGCCAGCACACAGGTCTACACAGATACGCAGTATTTT. Translation gives CASTQVYTDTQYF.

This rearrangement joins TRBV7-8 to TRBJ2-6; 8 bases are shared with TRBD1. Germline V gene data show CDR1 as SGHVS and CDR2 as FQNEAQ. This CDR3 has 14 amino acids. With 10 bases clipped from V and 3 bases from J, the junction kept 5 bases outside the gene matches. This CDR3 is CAIQGAGGANVLTF. DNA of the CDR3: TGTGCCATCCAGGGGGCCGGTGGGGCCAACGTCCTGACTTTC.

The chain links TRBV10-3 to TRBJ1-4; 7 bases map to TRBD1. After removal of 7 bases from V and 5 bases from J, the junction contained 7 bases not matched to a gene. Germline V gene lookup returns CDR1 ENHRY and CDR2 SYGVKD. CDR3 size: 14 residues. The CDR3 sequence: CAIKKGAENEKLFF. CDR3 coding DNA: TGTGCCATCAAGAAGGGGGCCGAGAATGAAAAACTGTTTTTT.

The V call is TRBV18, the J call TRBJ1-1, with 8 bases aligning to TRBD1. This CDR3 spans 13 amino acids. V was clipped by 6 bases and J by 5 bases; unmatched bases: 5. CDR1 is KGHSH and CDR2 is LQKENI in the germline V gene. CDR3 protein: CASSGTGQTEAFF. The CDR3 DNA follows: TGTGCCAGCTCTGGGACAGGCCAAACTGAAGCTTTCTTT.

The gene calls are TRBV4-3 and TRBJ2-7; TRBD1 matches at 7 bases. The CDR3 covers 16 residues. J was trimmed by 3 bases and V by 0 bases; bases with no gene match: 8. Germline V lookup: CDR1 LGHNA, CDR2 YSLEER. The CDR3 coding sequence is TGCGCCAGCAGCCAAGAACCCGGGACAGAAAACTACGAGCAGTACTTC. Translated: CASSQEPGTENYEQYF.

Here the CDR3 reads CASSLMAYSTDTQYF. Written as DNA, the CDR3 is TGTGCCAGCAGCTTAATGGCCTATAGCACAGATACGCAGTATTTT. The chain recombines TRBV7-6 with TRBJ2-3; D is uncertain. The germline gives CDR1 SGHVS, CDR2 FNYEAQ. V lost 2 bases and J 0 bases, leaving 9 bases between the germline ends. The CDR3 extends over 15 amino acids.

V and J are TRBV5-1 and TRBJ2-3, with 9 bases that match TRBD2. Trimming took 0 bases from V and 2 from J; bases not matched to a gene: 1. The germline CDR1 and CDR2 sequences are SGHRS and YFSETQ. CDR3 length equals 15 residues. The CDR3 DNA reads as TGCGCCAGCAGCTTGGAGCGGGGGGTCACAGATACGCAGTATTTT. This translates into CASSLERGVTDTQYF.

V is TRBV11-2 and J is TRBJ1-1, with a weak D call TRBD1 (5 bases). The CDR3 totals 13 residues. Germline V gene sequence: CDR1 SGHAT, CDR2 FQNNGV. The V and J ends lost 0 bases and 9 bases respectively, with 11 bases between them. The chain's CDR3 is CASSLEAGHKAFF. The CDR3 DNA reads as TGTGCCAGCAGCTTAGAAGCAGGACATAAAGCTTTCTTT.

The chain recombines TRBV6-5 with TRBJ2-7; 7 bases agree with TRBD1. The germline V gene encodes CDR1 MNHEY and CDR2 SVGAGI. CDR3 size: 14 residues. Germline trimming cut 3 bases from V and 3 bases from J; bases unmatched to any gene: 5. CDR3 in amino acids: CASSYDRALYEQYF. The CDR3 bases are TGTGCCAGCAGTTATGACAGGGCCCTCTACGAGCAGTACTTC.

The gene calls are TRBV4-2 and TRBJ2-7; 10 bases fit TRBD1. Germline CDR1 is LGHNA and CDR2 is YNFKEQ. The length of the CDR3 is 14 residues. V shed 4 bases, J shed 2 bases, and the junction held 2 bases outside the gene matches. The CDR3 is CASSRDRGTYEQYF. CDR3 DNA sequence: TGTGCCAGCAGCCGGGACAGGGGCACCTACGAGCAGTACTTC.

This clone was detected once. The chain combines TRBV10-3 with TRBJ2-3; 8 bases line up with TRBD1. The J segment lost 6 bases and the V segment lost 6 bases, leaving 11 bases of the junction unmatched. This CDR3 has 15 residues. CDR1 is ENHRY, CDR2 SYGVKD, per germline. The CDR3 nucleotides are TGTGCCATCAGCTGGGACAGGCGGGACCACGATACGCAGTATTTT. This translates into CAISWDRRDHDTQYF.

This chain uses TRBV25-1 with TRBJ1-3; TRBD1 might be the D (5 bases). Per the germline V gene, CDR1 is MGHDK and CDR2 is SYGVNS. The CDR3 has 14 amino acids. V was cut by 4 bases and J by 1 base, with 8 bases left in between. CDR3 DNA sequence: TGTGCCAGCAGTGGCGGGGGATCTGGAAACACCATATATTTT. This translates into CASSGGGSGNTIYF. Using reference TRBV25-1 and TRBJ1-3 for the parts outside the CDR3, the full variable domain is EADIYQTPRYLVIGTGKKITLECSQTMGHDKMYWYQQDPGMELHLIHYSYGVNSTEKGDLSSESTVSRIRTEHFPLTLESARPSHTSQYLCASSGGGSGNTIYFGEGSWLTVV.

This rearrangement joins TRBV6-5 to TRBJ1-1; 10 bases are a match to TRBD1. V was pared by 2 bases and J by 8 bases, with 2 bases of the junction left unmatched. The CDR3 loop spans 13 amino acids. Looked up from germline, CDR1 is MNHEY and CDR2 is SVGAGI. CDR3 loop: CASSYPDRGEAFF. The CDR3 DNA reads as TGTGCCAGCAGTTACCCGGACAGGGGGGAAGCTTTCTTT.

In this sample, this clone turned up a few times. This chain links TRBV7-9 with TRBJ1-3; D not certain. The CDR3 loop spans 14 amino acids. Germline V gene sequence: CDR1 SEHNR, CDR2 FQNEAQ (reference sequence). Trimming removed 5 bases from V and 2 bases from J, with 10 bases in between. CDR3 loop: CASSEEGTGNTIYF. CDR3 coding DNA: TGTGCCAGCAGCGAAGAGGGCACTGGAAACACCATATATTTT.

The chain employs TRBV20-1 and TRBJ1-5, with a possible D match to TRBD1 (5 bases). This CDR3 is 11 amino acids long. CDR1 and CDR2 (germline): DFQATT, SNEGSKA (reference sequence). V was shortened by 6 bases and J by 7 bases, with 10 bases between the two germline ends. CDR3 bases: TGCAGTGCAGGGGCTGGGCAGCCCCAGCATTTT. Its protein product is CSAGAGQPQHF.

The chain links TRBV5-1 to TRBJ2-5, with 8 bases that match TRBD2. The CDR3 has 15 amino acids. Looked up from germline, CDR1 is SGHRS and CDR2 is YFSETQ. J was trimmed by 5 bases and V by 3 bases; bases with no gene match: 9. CDR3 nucleotide sequence: TGCGCCAGCAGCTCTCTCGGGACTAGAGATGAGACCCAGTACTTC. It yields the protein CASSSLGTRDETQYF.

The chain couples TRBV10-3 to TRBJ2-7; 8 bases are shared with TRBD1. V trimming: 5 bases; J trimming: 1 base; junction bases outside the gene matches: 7. There are 15 residues in the CDR3. Germline CDR1 is ENHRY and CDR2 is SYGVKD. This chain's CDR3 is CAISFDRGRSYEQYF. In DNA, the CDR3 is TGTGCCATCAGTTTCGACAGGGGAAGGTCCTACGAGCAGTACTTC.

The chain employs TRBV6-5 and TRBJ1-1; D is unclear. The CDR3 contains 13 residues. CDR1 is MNHEY and CDR2 is SVGAGI in the germline V gene. V gave up 7 bases and J gave up 5 bases, with 14 bases separating them. The CDR3 DNA sequence: TGTGCCAGCACTCCCCCCGGGCGGACTGAAGCTTTCTTT. Amino acid sequence: CASTPPGRTEAFF.